This T cell receptor (beta chain) was obtained from a study of blood T cell repertoires in COVID-19. Participants were placed into cohorts based on the clinical history they reported. Study processing details: Estimates of nucleated cell counts were drawn from the amplification of reference gene primers. Generated by immunoSEQ multiplex PCR, the TCRdb table keeps only in-frame clones and is missing some. D and trimming were read from the DNA, whereas the V and J calls and clone size are those reported in that table. The table lists about 250,000 clones, under 90% of them singletons. This TCR was sampled from a man in his forties or fifties who had recovered from COVID-19. Sequenced input: PBMCs or T cells enriched from blood (not recorded which).

The CDR3 sequence: CASSPISGGDQPQHF. CDR3 nucleotide sequence: TGTGCCAGCAGCCCGATCTCAGGGGGCGATCAGCCCCAGCATTTT. J is TRBJ1-5 and V is TRBV7-2; TRBD1 matches 8 bases. CDR3 length equals 15 residues. The germline CDR1 and CDR2 sequences are SGHTA and FQGNSA. Germline trimming cut 5 bases from V and 5 bases from J; bases unmatched to any gene: 8.